A selection of T cell receptor beta chains follows, all from one sample in a study of T cell repertoires in cytomegalovirus infection. TCRdb reprocessed the reads via MiXCR and lists one record per CDR3 protein. In the table there are fewer than 200,000 distinct CDR3 sequences, roughly 14% of which are singletons. Sample: PBMCs. Receptor source: a human donor in good health (CMV status not recorded). Some clones in this sample may be carry-over from other donors' samples. Both conserved end residues are part of each CDR3. The D gene is left open where the match is weak. The size of a clone is reported for some rows only, either as once, few or many, or as a class for expanded clones.

d_call,v_call,clone_size,j_call,cdr3_nt,cdr3_aa
NA,TRBV6-5,few,TRBJ2-7,TGTGCCAGCAGTTACAGTAAAACCTACGAGCAGTACTTC,CASSYSKTYEQYF
NA,TRBV15,many,TRBJ1-4,TGTGCCACCAGCAGACGGCAGGAGTTGTTTTTT,CATSRRQELFF
TRBD1,TRBV5-4,few,TRBJ1-2,TGTGCCAGCAGCTTGGATGCGGGACAGGGGAATGGCTACACCTTC,CASSLDAGQGNGYTF
NA,TRBV5-6,many,TRBJ2-2,TGTGCCAGCAGCCCATGGACAGTCACCGGGGAGCTGTTTTTT,CASSPWTVTGELFF
NA,TRBV20-1,NA,TRBJ1-5,TGCAGTGCTAAGGGACGGGGGGATCTTAGCAATCAGCCCCAGCATTTT,CSAKGRGDLSNQPQHF
TRBD1,TRBV7-2,NA,TRBJ2-4,TGTGCCAGCAGCAGGGGACAGGGCGGGGCCAAAAACATTCAGTACTTC,CASSRGQGGAKNIQYF
NA,TRBV7-2,many,TRBJ1-2,TGTGCCAGCAGCTTAGATTCCTCTACATCCGACAGCTACACCTTC,CASSLDSSTSDSYTF
NA,TRBV7-2,many,TRBJ1-1,TGTGCCAGCAGCTTGGGTGGGGTCGCGGCTGAAGCTTTCTTT,CASSLGGVAAEAFF
TRBD1,TRBV10-3,few,TRBJ2-5,TGTGCCTCAGACAGGGGGCGTGGGGAGACCCAGTACTTC,CASDRGRGETQYF
TRBD1,TRBV5-4,many,TRBJ1-2,TGTGCCAGCAGCTTCGGGGTGACAGGGGGCGGGAATGGCTACACCTTC,CASSFGVTGGGNGYTF
NA,TRBV23-1,few,TRBJ2-7,TGCGCCAGCAGTCAATCCCGCAGGGTCTACGAGCAGTACTTC,CASSQSRRVYEQYF
NA,TRBV19,NA,TRBJ2-7,TGTGCCAGTAGCCCGCTCGGCGTTGACGAGCAGTACTTC,CASSPLGVDEQYF
NA,TRBV2,many,TRBJ2-1,TGTGCCAGCAGGGAGGAGAATGAGCAGTTCTTC,CASREENEQFF
NA,TRBV28,NA,TRBJ2-7,TGTGCCAGCAGCTGGGGACCGGCGGGAGAGCAGTACTTC,CASSWGPAGEQYF
NA,TRBV12-3/TRBV12-4,NA,TRBJ2-4,TGTGCCAGCACCCTAGGTAGGGGGAGGAACATTCAGTACTTC,CASTLGRGRNIQYF
TRBD1,TRBV12-3/TRBV12-4,few,TRBJ2-3,TGTGCCAGCAGTTCCGGGACAGGGTTGTTGTATTTT,CASSSGTGLLYF
NA,TRBV7-2,many,TRBJ2-3,TGTGCCAGCAGCTTTTCCGGGAGCACAGATACGCAGTATTTT,CASSFSGSTDTQYF
NA,TRBV28,few,TRBJ2-6,TGTGCCAGCTCAGTCCTAGCTGGGGCCAACGTCCTGACTTTC,CASSVLAGANVLTF
TRBD1,TRBV28,few,TRBJ1-1,TGTGCCAGCAGTTTATGGACAGGGAAAAGCACTGAAGCTTTCTTT,CASSLWTGKSTEAFF
NA,TRBV12-3/TRBV12-4,NA,TRBJ2-5,TGTGCCAGCACCTCGACTAGAGTGCAAGAGACCCAGTACTTC,CASTSTRVQETQYF
TRBD1,TRBV7-9,many,TRBJ2-7,TGTGCCAGCAGCTCCCTAAGGGGACAGACCTACGAGCAGTACTTC,CASSSLRGQTYEQYF
NA,TRBV7-9,many,TRBJ2-7,TGTGCCAGCAGCCCAGATGGCTACGAGCAGTACTTC,CASSPDGYEQYF
NA,TRBV7-2,many,TRBJ1-5,TGTGCCAGCAGCTCAGGGAGTAGCAATCAGCCCCAGCATTTT,CASSSGSSNQPQHF
TRBD1,TRBV20-1,NA,TRBJ1-5,TGCAGTGCTAGAGCCTTGGGGGAGGGGGCTCAGCCCCAGCATTTT,CSARALGEGAQPQHF
NA,TRBV7-3,NA,TRBJ1-2,TGTGCCAGCAGCCCCGGACAGTCGTTTTATGGCTGCACCTTC,CASSPGQSFYGCTF
NA,TRBV19,NA,TRBJ2-4,TGTGCCAGTTTGAAACCCGGAGCCAAAAACATTCAGTACTTC,CASLKPGAKNIQYF
NA,TRBV28,many,TRBJ2-3,TGTGCCAGCGGCTTGATAGATACGCAGTATTTT,CASGLIDTQYF
NA,TRBV7-8,many,TRBJ2-1,TGTGCCAGCAGCTTAGCCGAGATAATCCCTGAGCAGTTCTTC,CASSLAEIIPEQFF
TRBD2,TRBV28,NA,TRBJ2-2,TGTGCCAGCAGTCCGCTCGGGACTAGCGATTCCGGGGAGCTGTTTTTT,CASSPLGTSDSGELFF
TRBD1,TRBV7-3,few,TRBJ1-5,TGTGCCAGCAGCCTCCCGACAGGGGGCTTTCAGCCCCAGCATTTT,CASSLPTGGFQPQHF